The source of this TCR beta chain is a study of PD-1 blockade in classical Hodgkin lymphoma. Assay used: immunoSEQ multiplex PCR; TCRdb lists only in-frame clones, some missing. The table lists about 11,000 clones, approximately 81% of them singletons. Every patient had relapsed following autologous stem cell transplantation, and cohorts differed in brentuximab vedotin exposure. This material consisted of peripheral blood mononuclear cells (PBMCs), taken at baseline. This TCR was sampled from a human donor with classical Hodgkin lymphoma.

CDR3 DNA: TGTGCCACCAGCTCCGTCCCCGGGGGCCAAGAGACCCAGTACTTC. It specifies CATSSVPGGQETQYF. The chain combines TRBV15 with TRBJ2-5; possible D gene TRBD2, 6 bases. The CDR3 runs to 15 residues. The germline V gene encodes CDR1 LNHNV and CDR2 YYDKDF (reference sequence). V was trimmed by 5 bases and J by 1 base, leaving 14 bases between them.